The T cell receptor beta chain described here comes from a study of preoperative IRX-2 immunotherapy in early breast cancer. Losses at the gene ends were 3 bases for V and 2 bases for J; bases not matched to a gene: 7. Germline loops: CDR1 SGDLS, CDR2 YYNGEE. This CDR3 is built from 16 residues. Some clones are missing from TCRdb's copy, which holds only in-frame ones; the method was immunoSEQ multiplex PCR. Among 43,000 or so clones listed, roughly 95% were seen once. As to treatment: preoperative locoregional IRX-2 cytokine immunotherapy. This phase Ib study tested locoregional IRX-2 cytokine immunotherapy given before surgery.

The sequence derives from a human donor with breast cancer. This specimen consisted of tumor tissue, obtained after IRX-2 immunotherapy. V and J are TRBV9 and TRBJ1-4, with 7 bases lining up with TRBD1. The CDR3 DNA sequence: TGTGCCAGCAGCGCTCTACAGGGGTCTACTAATGAAAAACTGTTTTTT. Translating it yields CASSALQGSTNEKLFF.